This T cell receptor beta chain appears in the sequencing data of a study of T cells in Graves' hyperthyroidism and ophthalmopathy. Study in general: Peripheral blood collection took place at initial diagnosis, before any treatment. Study-level results: Among thyroid clonotypes expanded above 0.001, most also appeared in blood. By a 13 V-J model, ophthalmopathy was set apart from stable hyperthyroidism.

Researchers amplified the TCR beta CDR3 regions from RNA transcripts. When the TCR CDR3 underwent first-round RT-PCR, the HTBI primer set was used. TCRdb itself ran the multiplex PCR reads through MiXCR, one entry per CDR3 protein. The repertoire consists of a few hundred thousand distinct CDR3 sequences, with more than 20% occurring once and the leading ten covering about a quarter. Diagnosis of hyperthyroidism was new in patients aged 18 to 65, and its duration was under 2 months. The sample holds a few counts of this clonotype. What it recognizes is unknown. This TCR was recovered from a man younger than 30 with Graves' hyperthyroidism. The source material was blood.

CDR3 loop: CASSPRQGSSGELFF. The CDR3 nucleotides are TGTGCCAGCAGCCCGAGACAGGGTTCGAGCGGGGAGCTGTTTTTT. The chain carries TRBV9 and TRBJ2-2; 7 nucleotides align to TRBD1. CDR1 SGDLS and CDR2 YYNGEE come from the germline V gene. J gave up 7 bases and V 4 bases, and 10 bases lay outside the gene matches. There are 15 residues in the CDR3.